Shown below are 27 T cell receptor beta chains from a single sample sequenced in a study of blood T cells in healthy people across ages. The use of a sample-barcoded 5' primer and a J-beta primer mix characterized a second PCR of roughly 6 to 11 cycles. One entry per CDR3 protein results from TCRdb running MiXCR on the 5' RACE reads. The table records 650,000 to 1,000,000 distinct CDR3 sequences, around 36% of them present only once. Material: blood. These receptors came from a man aged 18 to 29 in good health.

The V gene is TRBV6-5, the J gene TRBJ2-2; D is unclear. The CDR3 is made up of 13 amino acids. Germline assignment: CDR1 MNHEY and CDR2 SVGAGI. The V end lost 0 bases, the J end lost 14 bases, and 13 bases lay between the germline ends. The CDR3 loop reads CASSYSGELRLFF. In DNA form, the CDR3 reads TGTGCCAGCAGTTACTCAGGAGAACTCAGACTGTTTTTT.

The table lists this clonotype with many counts. J is TRBJ2-1 and V is TRBV12-3 or TRBV12-4; no reliable D call. Trimming took off 8 bases at V and 3 bases at J, with 5 bases between the two ends. The CDR3 totals 11 residues. The CDR3 coding sequence is TGTGCCAGCGGCAGCTACAATGAGCAGTTCTTC. Its protein product is CASGSYNEQFF.

The table lists this clonotype with a few counts. The rearrangement joins TRBV7-2 to TRBJ1-2; D not certain. The CDR3 contains 15 residues. Trimming pared 4 bases from V and 1 base from J, leaving 13 bases between. Germline CDR1 reads SGHTA; CDR2 reads FQGNSA. CDR3 DNA: TGTGCCAGCAGCTCCGCCAGGCAGGATAACTATGGCTACACCTTC. This gives the protein CASSSARQDNYGYTF.

With respect to this clonotype: The junction differs from germline at one of its ends, possibly a read error. V and J are TRBV3-1 and TRBJ2-5, with D perhaps matching TRBD1 or TRBD2 (6 bases each). CDR3 length: 17 residues. Germline values: CDR1 LGHDT, CDR2 YNNKEL (reference sequence). DNA of the CDR3: TGTGCCAGCAGCCCGAGTCGGCTGGGGGGCTGGCAAGAGGCCCAGTACTTC. This encodes CASSPSRLGGWQEAQYF.

Details on this clonotype: This may be a read error, as it is one base from a much larger clone. The chain carries TRBV10-3 and TRBJ1-2; 7 positions agree with TRBD1. Germline CDR1 is ENHRY and CDR2 is SYGVKD. This CDR3 is built from 17 residues. The CDR3 bases are TGTGCCATCCGTGCCTTGGGACAGCAAGGGGAATTCTATGGCTGCACCTTC. The encoded protein is CAIRALGQQGEFYGCTF.

This chain's CDR3 is CASSVQGGGNQPQHF. CDR3 DNA: TGTGCCAGCAGTGTACAGGGGGGGGGTAATCAGCCCCAGCATTTT. This chain uses TRBV2 with TRBJ1-5; TRBD1 matches 8 bases. Germline V gene lookup returns CDR1 SNHLY and CDR2 FYNNEI. V was clipped by 4 bases and J by 4 bases; unmatched bases: 6. This CDR3 has 15 amino acids.

The chain recombines TRBV25-1 with TRBJ1-6; D uncertain. The length of the CDR3 is 18 residues. Trimming left V 3 bases short and J 0 bases short, with 15 bases between. Germline V lookup: CDR1 MGHDK, CDR2 SYGVNS. The CDR3 bases are TGTGCCAGCAGTGATCCAGACCAGAGTAGCTCCTATAATTCACCCCTCCACTTT. As protein: CASSDPDQSSSYNSPLHF.

Only a few counts were recorded for this clonotype. This rearrangement joins TRBV20-1 to TRBJ2-1; TRBD2 matches at 9 bases. CDR3 size: 13 residues. The germline CDR1 and CDR2 sequences are DFQATT and SNEGSKA (reference sequence). V shed 6 bases and J 7 bases; nucleotides not matched to a gene: 7. The CDR3 spells CSAYRTSANEQFF. The CDR3 DNA reads as TGCAGTGCCTACAGGACTAGCGCAAATGAGCAGTTCTTC.

The table lists this clonotype with a few counts. The V gene is TRBV11-2, the J gene TRBJ2-1; 11 bases match TRBD2. CDR1 SGHAT and CDR2 FQNNGV come from the germline V gene. Trimming took 5 bases from V and 3 from J; bases not matched to a gene: 6. This CDR3 is built from 16 residues. The CDR3 loop reads CASSPDSGGGYNEQFF. In DNA form, the CDR3 reads TGTGCCAGCAGCCCCGATAGCGGGGGGGGCTACAATGAGCAGTTCTTC.

This clonotype was found a few times. The rearrangement links TRBV6-2 or TRBV6-3 to TRBJ2-7, with no clear D. V dropped 8 bases and J dropped 7 bases, with 18 bases sitting between them. The germline V gene encodes CDR1 MNHEY and CDR2 SVGEGT. This CDR3 has 13 residues. This CDR3 reads CASERHSYNEQYF. The CDR3 DNA sequence: TGTGCCAGCGAGAGGCACTCCTACAATGAGCAGTACTTC.

The chain carries TRBV29-1 and TRBJ1-1; D gene unclear. The CDR3 totals 11 residues. Germline CDR1 SQVTM, CDR2 ANQGSEA. V was pared by 4 bases and J by 8 bases, with 11 bases between. CDR3 sequence: CSVVLGMEAFF. The CDR3 DNA is TGCAGCGTTGTTCTGGGGATGGAAGCTTTCTTT.

This clonotype was counted a few times. V gene TRBV6-2 or TRBV6-3 combines with J gene TRBJ2-3; no firm D call. From germline, CDR1 is MNHEY and CDR2 SVGEGT. The CDR3 has 14 residues. The V end was cut by 0 bases, the J end by 0 bases, with 4 bases between. The CDR3 DNA sequence: TGTGCCAGCAGTTACTCGGAGAGCACAGATACGCAGTATTTT. Encoded protein: CASSYSESTDTQYF.

This clonotype was counted ten times or more. This sequence joins TRBV12-3 or TRBV12-4 and TRBJ1-2; 7 bases are shared with TRBD1. The CDR3 runs 15 residues. V was pared by 1 base and J by 1 base, with 3 bases of the junction left unmatched. The CDR3 spells CASSLGQGHNYGYTF. In DNA form, the CDR3 reads TGTGCCAGCAGTTTAGGACAGGGCCATAACTATGGCTACACCTTC.

This clonotype was recorded a few times. V gene TRBV2 combines with J gene TRBJ2-3; 7 bases align to TRBD1. Germline V CDR1 and CDR2: SNHLY, FYNNEI. V lost 3 bases and J lost 5; bases outside the gene matches: 11. The CDR3 extends over 16 amino acids. In DNA form, the CDR3 reads TGTGCCAGCAGTGACGACCGGGACCAGGGGGAAGATACGCAGTATTTT. Protein product: CASSDDRDQGEDTQYF.

This clonotype was detected ten times or more. The chain employs TRBV10-3 and TRBJ1-6; TRBD1 matches 12 bases. The CDR3 sequence is 17 residues long. The germline V gene has CDR1 ENHRY and CDR2 SYGVKD. V shed 4 bases and J 10 bases; nucleotides not matched to a gene: 11. Here the CDR3 reads CAISGKGQGAIESPLHF. CDR3 bases: TGTGCCATCAGTGGGAAGGGACAGGGGGCAATAGAATCACCCCTCCACTTT.

This clonotype was observed many times. The chain carries TRBV4-3 and TRBJ2-1; TRBD1 matches at 8 bases. CDR3 length: 14 residues. Per germline, CDR1 LGHNA and CDR2 YSLEER. With 1 base clipped from V and 10 bases from J, the junction kept 6 bases outside the gene matches. In DNA, the CDR3 is TGCGCCAGCAGCCAAGTTTACCGGGACAGGGAGCAGTTCTTC. Translated: CASSQVYRDREQFF.

The chain employs TRBV29-1 and TRBJ1-2; D may be TRBD1 (6 bases). The germline V gene encodes CDR1 SQVTM and CDR2 ANQGSEA. The CDR3 contains 16 residues. V lost 0 bases, J lost 4 bases, and 18 bases lay in between. The CDR3 spells CSVEDLQQGISYGYTF. CDR3 in DNA: TGCAGCGTTGAAGATCTTCAACAGGGTATTTCCTATGGCTACACCTTC.

This clonotype was counted ten times or more. The V call is TRBV2, the J call TRBJ1-6; D gene ambiguous. The CDR3 covers 13 residues. Trimming removed 10 bases at V and 7 bases at J, with 14 bases between. From germline, CDR1 is SNHLY and CDR2 FYNNEI. DNA for the CDR3: TGTGCCACGGGTGAGGAGAGGAATTCACCCCTCCACTTT. It codes for CATGEERNSPLHF.

This clonotype was counted many times. The chain carries TRBV29-1 and TRBJ2-7; the D gene is possibly TRBD1 (6 bases). Trimming took 6 bases from V and 4 from J, leaving 13 bases between them. The CDR3 covers 12 residues. Germline loops: CDR1 SQVTM, CDR2 ANQGSEA. The CDR3 sequence is CSVLDRKYEQYF. CDR3 sequence (DNA): TGCAGCGTGCTGGACAGAAAGTACGAGCAGTACTTC.

The V and J genes are TRBV7-3 and TRBJ2-7; weak D call: TRBD2 (6 bases). Judging by the DNA end, TRBJ2-5 fits better; the J call may be wrong. CDR1 is SGHTA, CDR2 FQGTGA, per germline. CDR3 length: 14 amino acids. CDR3 nucleotides: TGTGCCAGCAGCTTGTCGTTGCGGGGTGAGACCCAGTACTTC. It codes for CASSLSLRGETQYF.

This clonotype was seen many times. The CDR3 loop reads CASSLGPQPETQYF. CDR3 nucleotides: TGTGCCAGCAGTTTAGGTCCCCAGCCAGAGACCCAGTACTTC. This sequence joins TRBV12-3 or TRBV12-4 and TRBJ2-5; the D is unclear. The CDR3 has 14 residues. The V end was cut by 1 base, the J end by 4 bases, with 10 bases between.

The rearrangement links TRBV4-3 to TRBJ2-3, with D hard to call. The CDR3 totals 15 residues. The V end was cut by 0 bases, the J end by 3 bases, with 10 bases between. Germline V lookup: CDR1 LGHNA, CDR2 YSLEER. The chain's CDR3 is CASSQDYPRTDTQYF. The DNA for the CDR3 is TGCGCCAGCAGCCAAGATTATCCCAGGACAGATACGCAGTATTTT.

This clonotype occurred a few times. The gene calls are TRBV7-3 and TRBJ2-3, with D maybe TRBD2 (7 bases). The germline V gene has CDR1 SGHTA and CDR2 FQGTGA. The CDR3 loop spans 17 amino acids. With 3 bases removed from V and 2 bases from J, the gap between germline ends came to 18 bases. The CDR3 protein is CASSFPLGGDITDTQYF. For the CDR3, the DNA is TGTGCCAGCAGCTTCCCCCTGGGGGGGGACATCACAGATACGCAGTATTTT.

Turning to this clonotype: A read error may account for a junction end that differs from germline. The rearrangement uses TRBV5-1 and TRBJ1-5; 7 bases are a match to TRBD1. CDR3 length: 15 amino acids. Germline CDR1 reads SGHRS; CDR2 reads YFSETQ. The CDR3 reads CASSLGDSSNQPEHF. CDR3 nucleotides: TGCGCGAGCAGCTTGGGGGACAGTAGCAATCAGCCCGAGCATTTT.

This sequence joins TRBV25-1 and TRBJ1-6, with D maybe TRBD1 (5 bases). The CDR3 is made up of 14 amino acids. V lost 5 bases to trimming and J lost 9 bases, with 14 bases between them. Germline assignment: CDR1 MGHDK and CDR2 SYGVNS. CDR3 loop: CASSSGTKGSPLHF. The CDR3 coding sequence is TGTGCCAGCAGTAGTGGGACGAAGGGTTCACCCCTCCACTTT.

The chain combines TRBV4-1 with TRBJ2-2; D unclear. V shed 4 bases and J shed 0 bases, with 15 bases lying between them. The germline CDR1 and CDR2 sequences are MGHRA and YSYEKL. The CDR3 is 17 residues long. The CDR3, as DNA: TGCGCCAGCAGCCCTTCTGGTGCGCAGACGAACACCGGGGAGCTGTTTTTT. This encodes CASSPSGAQTNTGELFF.

The CDR3 spells CASSSGIDHSYNEQFF. The CDR3 bases are TGTGCCAGCAGCTCCGGGATAGACCACTCCTACAATGAGCAGTTCTTC. The chain carries TRBV7-6 and TRBJ2-1; possibly TRBD2 for D (5 bases). The CDR3 loop spans 16 amino acids. Deletions cut 4 bases from V and 0 bases from J, with 13 bases between. Looked up from germline, CDR1 is SGHVS and CDR2 is FNYEAQ.